These 21 T cell receptor beta chains originate from one sample sequenced in a study of Ad26.COV2.S vaccination and SARS-CoV-2 variants. Only in-frame clones appear in the TCRdb table, and some are missing; sequencing was by immunoSEQ multiplex PCR. The table has about 330,000 clones, roughly 88% seen once. Treatment denoted: 15 to 20 received Ad26.COV2.S at low or high dose, single or two shots; five or six received placebo; per-sample allocation not given. Following the first vaccine or placebo injection, samples were taken on day 63. Sample: peripheral blood, taken in a trial of Ad26.COV2.S vaccine versus placebo. The receptors come from a person between 18 and 59 years old who received the Ad26.COV2.S COVID-19 vaccine or a placebo.

The chain employs TRBV19 and TRBJ1-3; the match to TRBD1 covers 7 bases. The germline V gene has CDR1 LNHDA and CDR2 SQIVND (reference sequence). J was trimmed by 4 bases and V by 4 bases; bases with no gene match: 10. This CDR3 comprises 16 residues. CDR3 DNA sequence: TGTGCCAGTAGTAAGGACCGGACAGGCGGAGGAAACACCATATATTTT. Its protein product is CASSKDRTGGGNTIYF.

The chain carries TRBV18 and TRBJ1-1; D gene unclear. CDR3 size: 12 residues. Germline V gene data show CDR1 as KGHSH and CDR2 as LQKENI. Deletions cut 6 bases from V and 3 bases from J, with 8 bases between. This CDR3 is CASSLTDTEAFF. The CDR3 nucleotides are TGTGCCAGCTCCCTAACCGACACTGAAGCTTTCTTT.

V usage is TRBV4-3 and J usage is TRBJ2-3; 7 bases are shared with TRBD2. Germline values: CDR1 LGHNA, CDR2 YSLEER. With 0 bases clipped from V and 2 bases from J, the junction kept 11 bases outside the gene matches. This CDR3 comprises 18 residues. The CDR3 sequence is CASSQEPSGVRFTDTQYF. CDR3 nucleotide sequence: TGCGCCAGCAGCCAAGAGCCCAGCGGGGTCCGATTCACAGATACGCAGTATTTT.

This chain joins TRBV20-1 and TRBJ2-1; perhaps TRBD1 as D (6 bases). Germline CDR1 reads DFQATT; CDR2 reads SNEGSKA (reference sequence). CDR3 size: 19 residues. V was clipped by 3 bases and J by 4 bases, with 28 bases between them. The CDR3 region is CSASPTGLEKVARYNEQFF. The CDR3 DNA is TGCAGTGCTAGTCCGACAGGCCTCGAAAAGGTAGCGAGATACAATGAGCAGTTCTTC.

The chain joins TRBV9 to TRBJ2-6, with D possibly TRBD2 on 5 matching bases. The V gene's germline CDR1 is SGDLS and CDR2 YYNGEE. The CDR3 has 22 residues. Trimming stripped 4 bases from V and 0 bases from J, with 29 bases between. CDR3 sequence: CASSTPRPGKIGPNSGANVLTF. The CDR3 DNA reads TGTGCCAGCAGCACCCCCCGGCCGGGGAAAATCGGTCCGAACTCTGGGGCCAACGTCCTGACTTTC. Full variable domain (remainder filled in from reference TRBV9 and TRBJ2-6): DSGVTQTPKHLITATGQRVTLRCSPRSGDLSVYWYQQSLDQGLQFLIQYYNGEERAKGNILERFSAQQFPDLHSELNLSSLELGDSALYFCASSTPRPGKIGPNSGANVLTFGAGSRLTVL.

The chain links TRBV5-8 to TRBJ2-1; D remains unclear. The V gene lost 1 base and the J gene lost 7 bases, with 12 bases spanning the gap. Germline assignment: CDR1 SGHTS and CDR2 YDEGEE. The CDR3 has 14 residues. The CDR3 coding sequence is TGTGCCAGCAGCTTGTCGAACCCGCAAAATGAGCAGTTCTTC. It codes for CASSLSNPQNEQFF. Supplemented by reference TRBV5-8 and TRBJ2-1, the full variable domain reads EAGVTQSPTHLIKTRGQQATLRCSPISGHTSVYWYQQALGLGLQFLLWYDEGEERNRGNFPPRFSGRQFPNYSSELNVNALELEDSALYLCASSLSNPQNEQFFGPGTRLTVL.

The rearrangement uses TRBV6-5 and TRBJ1-1; D call uncertain. The CDR3 loop spans 14 amino acids. The germline V and J ends were trimmed by 6 bases and 1 base, with 12 bases remaining between them. The germline V gene has CDR1 MNHEY and CDR2 SVGAGI. The DNA for the CDR3 is TGTGCCAGCAGCGCGCGCGCCCGGAACACTGAAGCTTTCTTT. Translating it yields CASSARARNTEAFF.

In DNA, the CDR3 is TGTGCCAGCAGTTCCGGGACCTTCGGGCAGTACGTC. Translating it yields CASSSGTFGQYV. The chain uses TRBV2 and TRBJ2-7; D could derive from TRBD1 or TRBD2 (5 bases each). The CDR3 totals 12 residues. Trimming shortened V by 5 bases and J by 9 bases, and 14 bases separated the two germline ends. Per the germline V gene, CDR1 is SNHLY and CDR2 is FYNNEI.

The chain carries TRBV6-5 and TRBJ2-2; D unclear. V was cut by 2 bases and J by 9 bases, with 19 bases left in between. This CDR3 is built from 16 residues. The germline CDR1 and CDR2 sequences are MNHEY and SVGAGI. Written as DNA, the CDR3 is TGTGCCAGCAGTTACGAGACGGTGCAGAGGCGCAGGGAGCTGTTTTTT. It specifies CASSYETVQRRRELFF.

This clone showed up just once. This chain joins TRBV3-1 (or the pseudogene TRBV3-2) and TRBJ1-1; D not certain. The CDR3 runs 17 residues. From germline, CDR1 is LGHDT and CDR2 YNNKEL (reference sequence). The ends were cut back, 1 base at V and 1 base at J, with 16 bases in the middle. The CDR3: CASSQGRRGRGNTEAFF. Here the CDR3 DNA reads TGTGCCAGCAGCCAAGGTCGACGGGGTCGAGGGAACACTGAAGCTTTCTTT.

This chain joins TRBV4-1 and TRBJ2-6; D may be TRBD1 (5 bases). Germline V gene data show CDR1 as MGHRA and CDR2 as YSYEKL. Trimming removed 0 bases from V and 2 bases from J, with 8 bases in between. The CDR3 is 16 residues long. This CDR3 reads CASSQDPGTGANVLTF. The CDR3 DNA is TGCGCCAGCAGCCAAGATCCAGGGACTGGGGCCAACGTCCTGACTTTC.

The gene calls are TRBV6-5 and TRBJ1-5, with 7 bases lining up with TRBD1. Germline CDR1 MNHEY, CDR2 SVGAGI. V gave up 6 bases and J gave up 7 bases; unmatched junction bases: 9. CDR3 length: 14 residues. The CDR3 bases are TGTGCCAGCAGCCTCACAGGGGAAAGGCAGCCCCAGCATTTT. It codes for CASSLTGERQPQHF.

The chain recombines TRBV7-9 with TRBJ1-5; 7 nucleotides align to TRBD1. The CDR3 runs to 15 residues. CDR1 is SEHNR, CDR2 FQNEAQ, per germline (reference sequence). Trimming cost V 1 base and J 3 bases; bases outside gene matches: 3. The CDR3 is CASSLGGQFNQPQHF. The DNA for the CDR3 is TGTGCCAGCAGCTTAGGGGGACAGTTCAATCAGCCCCAGCATTTT.

J is TRBJ1-1 and V is TRBV3-1 (or the pseudogene TRBV3-2); no clear D gene. The V gene's germline CDR1 is LGHDT and CDR2 YNNKEL (reference sequence). Trimming removed 5 bases from V and 1 base from J, with 26 bases in between. The CDR3 runs to 19 residues. CDR3 sequence: CASSSTIHQGPTKNTEAFF. The CDR3 nucleotides are TGTGCCAGCAGCTCCACAATACACCAAGGCCCCACCAAGAACACTGAAGCTTTCTTT.

This chain uses TRBV18 with TRBJ1-3; D perhaps matches TRBD1 (6 bases). V lost 6 bases to trimming and J lost 1 base, with 13 bases between them. This CDR3 contains 15 residues. Germline values: CDR1 KGHSH, CDR2 LQKENI. DNA of the CDR3: TGTGCCAGCTCTCTTCAGGGGAGTTCTGGAAACACCATATATTTT. The encoded protein is CASSLQGSSGNTIYF.

The rearrangement links TRBV5-1 to TRBJ1-5, with TRBD1 as a possible D gene (6 bases). CDR1 and CDR2 from the germline V gene are SGHRS and YFSETQ. Trimming stripped 4 bases from V and 7 bases from J, with 15 bases between. This CDR3 spans 14 amino acids. CDR3 protein: CASSQGQSVQPQHF. CDR3 nucleotide sequence: TGCGCCAGCAGCCAAGGACAGTCGGTCCAGCCCCAGCATTTT.

The CDR3 DNA follows: TGTGCCAGCAGGGAAAGCGGGGTAGCGGGGAGAGGGACCCAGTACTTC. Translated, it gives CASRESGVAGRGTQYF. This chain connects TRBV21-1 to TRBJ2-5; the table gives TRBD2 as D, unverified against the DNA. TRBV21-1 is annotated as a pseudogene. CDR3 size: 16 residues.

This sequence joins TRBV19 and TRBJ1-1; no clear D gene. CDR1 is LNHDA and CDR2 is SQIVND in the germline V gene (reference sequence). The CDR3 extends over 14 amino acids. V lost 4 bases to trimming and J lost 6 bases, with 15 bases between them. The CDR3 nucleotides read TGTGCCAGTAGTAGATGGGTGGCGAGCTCTGAAGCTTTCTTT. As protein: CASSRWVASSEAFF.

V is TRBV5-1 and J is TRBJ2-1; D might be TRBD1 or TRBD2, each matching 5 bases. In germline, CDR1 is SGHRS, CDR2 YFSETQ. The CDR3 is 14 amino acids. Deletions cut 0 bases from V and 9 bases from J, with 13 bases between. CDR3 sequence reads: CASSLGGVGVEQFF. In nucleotides, the CDR3 is TGCGCCAGCAGCTTGGGTGGGGTGGGGGTTGAGCAGTTCTTC.

CDR3 sequence: CASSYSEEGGPYYEQYF. For the CDR3, the DNA is TGTGCCAGCAGTTACTCCGAAGAGGGGGGCCCGTACTACGAGCAGTACTTC. The chain couples TRBV6-2 or TRBV6-3 to TRBJ2-7; D is perhaps TRBD1 or TRBD2 (6 bases each). V was trimmed by 0 bases and J by 3 bases, leaving 18 bases between them. Germline loops: CDR1 MNHEY, CDR2 SVGEGT. The CDR3 sequence is 17 residues long.

The CDR3 nucleotides are TGTGCCAGCAGCCAGACAGGAACGAAAAACATTCAGTACTTC. Encoded protein: CASSQTGTKNIQYF. This chain links TRBV6-2 or TRBV6-3 with TRBJ2-4, with D perhaps TRBD1 (6 bases). The CDR3 consists of 14 residues. The germline V gene encodes CDR1 MNHEY and CDR2 SVGEGT. The V gene lost 6 bases and the J gene lost 4 bases, with 13 bases spanning the gap.